What follows describes a single TCR beta chain. Its antigen remains unknown. Trimming at V came to 5 bases and at J to 4 bases, leaving 8 bases not matched to a gene. CDR1 SEHNR and CDR2 FQNEAQ come from the germline V gene (reference sequence). The CDR3 is made up of 17 amino acids. The authors isolated at least 7 million PBMCs per sample. A sample-barcoded 5' primer and a J-beta primer mix were used in a second PCR of roughly 7 to 12 cycles. Every cDNA molecule bore a tag from a template-switch adaptor containing 12 random nucleotides. TCRdb reanalysed the 5' RACE reads using MiXCR and keeps one entry per CDR3 protein. The data show hundreds of thousands of distinct CDR3 sequences, around 41% seen once. The entry originates in a study of blood T cells in healthy people across ages. Whole-study results and caveats: Greater diversity and more naive CD4+ cells were seen in long-lived donors than in aged donors. A roughly linear age-dependent decrease characterized TCR beta diversity per million T cells.

The sequencing input was blood. This receptor was obtained from a man older than 75 in good health. This chain links TRBV7-9 with TRBJ2-1; TRBD2 matches 13 bases. This CDR3 reads CASSPTSGRGPYNEQFF. As DNA, the CDR3 is TGTGCCAGCAGCCCAACTAGCGGGAGGGGTCCTTACAATGAGCAGTTCTTC.